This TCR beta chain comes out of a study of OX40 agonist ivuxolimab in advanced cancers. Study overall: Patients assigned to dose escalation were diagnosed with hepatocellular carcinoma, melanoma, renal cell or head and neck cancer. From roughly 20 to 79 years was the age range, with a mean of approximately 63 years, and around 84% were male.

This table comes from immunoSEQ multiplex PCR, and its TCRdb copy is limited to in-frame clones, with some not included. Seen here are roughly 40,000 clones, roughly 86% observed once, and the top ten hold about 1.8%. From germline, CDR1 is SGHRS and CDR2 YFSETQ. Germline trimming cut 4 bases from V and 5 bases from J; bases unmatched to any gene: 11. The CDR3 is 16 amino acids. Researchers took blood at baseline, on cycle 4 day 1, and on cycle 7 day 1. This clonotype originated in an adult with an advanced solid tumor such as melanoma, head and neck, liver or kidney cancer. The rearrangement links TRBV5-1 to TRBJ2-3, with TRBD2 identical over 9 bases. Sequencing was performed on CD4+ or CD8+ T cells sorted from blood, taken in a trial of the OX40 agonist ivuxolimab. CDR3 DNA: TGCGCCAGCAGCGGTGTTAGCGGGGGTTTCATAGATACGCAGTATTTT. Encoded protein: CASSGVSGGFIDTQYF.